Each of the 2 T cell receptor beta chains below was sequenced from the same sample in a study of cytomegalovirus exposure and HLA in healthy donors. The PCR made use of 60 Vbeta and 13 Jbeta primers. The assay was immunoSEQ multiplex PCR, and TCRdb's table has in-frame clones only and misses some. Among roughly 100,000 clones listed, almost 85% were seen once. What was sequenced was PBMCs. The receptor source for this set is a woman between 18 and 29 years old in good health and CMV-seropositive.

The CDR3 loop is CASRKAGGSHTQYF. Written as DNA, the CDR3 is TGTGCCAGCAGGAAAGCGGGGGGGAGTCATACGCAGTATTTT. The chain combines TRBV6-1 with TRBJ2-3; TRBD2 matches 10 bases. Per germline, CDR1 MNHNS and CDR2 SASEGT. The CDR3 totals 14 residues. The trim removed 6 bases at V and 7 bases at J, leaving 7 bases unmatched.

The chain couples TRBV5-1 to TRBJ1-1; maybe TRBD1 (6 bases). Trimming left V 0 bases short and J 5 bases short, with 11 bases between. Germline CDR1 is SGHRS and CDR2 is YFSETQ. The CDR3 runs to 14 residues. The CDR3 DNA reads as TGCGCCAGCAGCTTGGCCTATAGGGGGACTGAAGCTTTCTTT. Protein: CASSLAYRGTEAFF.